This T cell receptor (beta chain) comes out of a study of blood T cell repertoires in COVID-19. Overall study context: The study drew acute and convalescent COVID-19 samples from the United States, Italy and Spain. PBMCs, B-cell-depleted T cells, or T cells provided the cDNA or gDNA that made up the material.

This CDR3 is built from 13 residues. After removal of 7 bases from V and 9 bases from J, the junction contained 8 bases not matched to a gene. In germline, CDR1 is KGHDR, CDR2 SFDVKD. Original handling: Cell counts per sample came from amplifying reference gene primers. Measured with immunoSEQ multiplex PCR; TCRdb has only the in-frame clones, and not every one. That table gives V, J and clone size, and the DNA gave D and trimming. The sample includes around 130,000 clones, approximately 84% seen only once; the top ten take over 10%. Sequencing used peripheral blood. The sequence derives from a human donor in a cohort sampled during active COVID-19. The rearrangement links TRBV24-1 to TRBJ1-2, with 9 nucleotides matching TRBD1. CDR3 sequence reads: CATRVQGATCYTF. CDR3 DNA: TGTGCCACCAGAGTACAGGGGGCGACGTGCTACACCTTC.